This is a list of T cell receptor beta chains from one sample in a study of blood T cells in healthy people across ages. TCRdb re-derived calls from the 5' RACE reads in MiXCR, one entry per CDR3 protein. The table includes roughly 930,000 distinct CDR3 sequences, roughly 43% detected once. Sequencing was carried out using blood. The receptors originated from a man aged 30-40 years in good health. Each CDR3 is given with its conserved first and last residue. D genes are given only for firm matches. Clone size, where shown, is once, few, many, or a class for clones that have expanded.

clone_size d_call j_call v_call cdr3_nt cdr3_aa
- TRBD1 TRBJ1-1 TRBV7-2 TGTGCCAGCAGCCAGGGGGCGGGGATGAACACTGAAGCTTTCTTT CASSQGAGMNTEAFF
few - TRBJ2-7 TRBV21-1 TGTGCCAGCAAGAACAGGGGGTCCTACGAGCAGTACTTC CASKNRGSYEQYF
few - TRBJ2-3 TRBV20-1 TGCAGTGCTAGCGGAGGGAACACAGATACGCAGTATTTT CSASGGNTDTQYF
- - TRBJ2-7 TRBV7-2 TGTGCCAGCAGCTTAGATGCAGGGTCCGACGAGCAGTACTTC CASSLDAGSDEQYF
many - TRBJ2-7 TRBV6-2/TRBV6-3 TGTGCCAGCAGTTACAGCGGTGGACAGAGCTACGAGCAGTACTTC CASSYSGGQSYEQYF
- - TRBJ1-2 TRBV4-1 TGCGCCAGCAGCCAAGGGTCCAGTGATGCCTATGGCTACACCTTC CASSQGSSDAYGYTF
- TRBD1 TRBJ2-3 TRBV12-3/TRBV12-4 TGTGCCAGCAGCCAAGACAGGGTAGGCCCAGATACGCAGTATTTT CASSQDRVGPDTQYF
- - TRBJ1-1 TRBV5-1 TGCGCCAGCAGCTGGGGACCTAACGGTGGTGTCGACACTGAAGCTTTCTTT CASSWGPNGGVDTEAFF
few - TRBJ2-1 TRBV6-1 TGTGCCAGTCGGCCGGGACTGGATTACAATGAGCAGTTCTTC CASRPGLDYNEQFF
few TRBD2 TRBJ2-1 TRBV27 TGTGCCAGCAGTTTATCCCCGGGACTAGCGGGGGCCTACACTGAGCAGTTCTTC CASSLSPGLAGAYTEQFF
- - TRBJ2-4 TRBV5-6 TGTGCCAGCAGCCCAGACAGGATTCTAGCCAAAAACATTCAGTACTTC CASSPDRILAKNIQYF
- - TRBJ2-3 TRBV4-1 TGCGCCAGCAGCCATCCTAGCGGACAGGGCACAGATACGCAGTATTTT CASSHPSGQGTDTQYF
- TRBD1 TRBJ2-2 TRBV7-6 TGTGCCAGCAGCTTCGCGGGAGGACAGGGGGGAACCGGGGAGCTGTTTTTT CASSFAGGQGGTGELFF
few TRBD2 TRBJ2-3 TRBV3-1 TGTGCCAGCAGCCAAGTCGCGGGGGTCACAGATACGCAGTATTTT CASSQVAGVTDTQYF
- - TRBJ1-1 TRBV29-1 TGCAGCGTCGCCAGGGCCGCTGAAGCTTTCTTT CSVARAAEAFF
- TRBD1 TRBJ2-3 TRBV27 TGTGCCAGCAGTGCTCAGGGGGTTACAGATACGCAGTATTTT CASSAQGVTDTQYF
- - TRBJ2-3 TRBV10-3 TGTGCCACCTCTCGGGGGGCTAGCACAGATACGCAGTATTTT CATSRGASTDTQYF
- - TRBJ1-2 TRBV10-3 TGTGCCATCAGTGCGCCTGACACCTATGGCTACACCTTC CAISAPDTYGYTF
- TRBD2 TRBJ2-1 TRBV7-2 TGTGCCAGCAGCCACTCCGCGGGAGGGTTTCACAATGAGCAGTTCTTC CASSHSAGGFHNEQFF
- - TRBJ1-5 TRBV20-1 TGCAGTGCTAATGAAAATAGCAATCAGCCCCAGCATTTT CSANENSNQPQHF
- - TRBJ2-3 TRBV2 TGTGCCAGCAGTGACCCCCAGCTTGATACGCAGTATTTT CASSDPQLDTQYF
once TRBD1 TRBJ2-5 TRBV5-1 TGCGCCAGCAGCTTGTTTTGGGACAGGGGCTCCGGGGCATCTGGTGAGCAGTACTTC CASSLFWDRGSGASGEQYF
few - TRBJ2-7 TRBV12-5 TGTGCTAGTGGTTTGGTGGGGGACTTGACGACCTACGAGCAGTACTTC CASGLVGDLTTYEQYF
- - TRBJ1-2 TRBV4-3 TGCGCCAGCAGCCAAGATAGGGCAGGGTGTGGCTACACCTTC CASSQDRAGCGYTF
- - TRBJ2-1 TRBV5-1 TGCGCCAGCAGCTTGGAGGTGTCCGCCTACAATGAGCAGTTCTTC CASSLEVSAYNEQFF
- TRBD2 TRBJ2-5 TRBV6-2/TRBV6-3 TGTGCCAGCAGTTACGGAGGACTAGTTGGAGAGACCCAGTACTTC CASSYGGLVGETQYF
- - TRBJ2-1 TRBV7-2 TGTGCCAGCAGCTTCGACAATTACAATGAGCAGTTCTTC CASSFDNYNEQFF
- TRBD1 TRBJ1-4 TRBV27 TGTGCCTCGAACCCAACAGGGGGGGCAACTAATGAAAAACTGTTTTTT CASNPTGGATNEKLFF
many - TRBJ2-3 TRBV14 TGTGCCAGCAGCCGGCCGCCCACAGATACGCAGTATTTT CASSRPPTDTQYF
- - TRBJ1-4 TRBV6-5 TGTGCCAGCGGTCCGGGAGACAACCGGGGAGAAAAACTGTTTTTT CASGPGDNRGEKLFF
- - TRBJ2-3 TRBV6-2/TRBV6-3 TGTGCCAGAAGTTACGTGTCGGGTAGCATAGCAGATACGCAGTATTTT CARSYVSGSIADTQYF
- - TRBJ2-7 TRBV27 TGTGCCAGCCGCTTTGGGACCCGAGGATCCTACGAGCAGTACTTC CASRFGTRGSYEQYF
- - TRBJ2-5 TRBV4-2 TGTGCCAGCAGCCAAGAGGGGAACAGGGAAGAGACCCAGTACTTC CASSQEGNREETQYF
- - TRBJ2-3 TRBV29-1 TGCAGCGTTCTACCCTCGGGCATTCCTAGCACAGATACGCAGTATTTT CSVLPSGIPSTDTQYF
few - TRBJ2-1 TRBV12-3/TRBV12-4 TGTGCCAGCAGTTTAGATAGGGTACCCTTATCCGACGAGCAGTTCTTC CASSLDRVPLSDEQFF
- TRBD2 TRBJ2-1 TRBV5-1 TGCGCCAGCAGCTTAGGGGGACTAGCGAACTACAATGAGCAGTTCTTC CASSLGGLANYNEQFF
few - TRBJ2-1 TRBV24-1 TGTGCCACCAGTGATGGGACCAAACTTCACAATGAGCAGTTCTTC CATSDGTKLHNEQFF
once - TRBJ1-2 TRBV5-6 TGTGCCAGCAGGTTGAATAACTATGGCTACACCTTC CASRLNNYGYTF
few - TRBJ1-1 TRBV15 TGTGCCACCAGCAGAGATAGTCAGGGCAGTAGGTGGGCTTTCTTT CATSRDSQGSRWAFF
- - TRBJ2-1 TRBV3-1 TGTGCCAGCAGCCCTTCGATTCGTGGGGTTGAGCAGTTCTTC CASSPSIRGVEQFF
few TRBD2 TRBJ2-1 TRBV9 TGTGCCAGCAGCGTAGGGAGCGGGGGGGGTTACAATGAGCAGTTCTTC CASSVGSGGGYNEQFF
- - TRBJ2-3 TRBV10-3 TGTGCCAACCGCCCCATCGGGGGGCAGTATTTT CANRPIGGQYF
- - TRBJ1-5 TRBV2 TGTGCCAGCCTTGCCGGGGTTGGAAATCAGCCCCAGCATTTT CASLAGVGNQPQHF
- - TRBJ2-1 TRBV7-9 TGTGCCAGCAGCTTAGACGCGGGGGCGCGTACTGAGCAGTTCTTC CASSLDAGARTEQFF
- - TRBJ1-4 TRBV3-1 TGTGCCAGCAGCCAGACAGGCCCCCAGGGTACCGCAACTAATGAAAAACTGTTTTTT CASSQTGPQGTATNEKLFF
- TRBD1 TRBJ2-3 TRBV9 TGTGCCAGCAGCGAGGAAAGGGGGCTTTCGGTCACAGATACGCAGTATTTT CASSEERGLSVTDTQYF
- TRBD1 TRBJ2-2 TRBV12-3/TRBV12-4 TGTGCCAGCAGACTAGGACAGGCCGGCGGGGAGCTGTTTTTT CASRLGQAGGELFF
few TRBD1 TRBJ2-3 TRBV5-1 TGCGCCAGCAGCTCGGGACAGCCTAGCACAGATACGCAGTATTTT CASSSGQPSTDTQYF
- TRBD1 TRBJ2-7 TRBV7-6 TGTGCCAGCAGCTCACAGGACAGGGTGGGTGAGCGGTACTTC CASSSQDRVGERYF
few - TRBJ1-1 TRBV12-3/TRBV12-4 TGTGCCAGCAGTTCTCAAGGGAGGAGGGACACTGAAGCTTTCTTT CASSSQGRRDTEAFF
- - TRBJ2-7 TRBV10-3 TGTGCCATCAGTGAGTCGATAGGCCTTGTCCCCTACGAGCAGTACTTC CAISESIGLVPYEQYF
many - TRBJ1-2 TRBV5-6 TGTGCCAGCAGCTACCGGAAGAACTATGGCTACACCTTC CASSYRKNYGYTF
few TRBD1 TRBJ2-3 TRBV5-1 TGCGCCAGCAGCGGACAGGGGGCGTCGGTCACCACAGATACGCAGTATTTT CASSGQGASVTTDTQYF
- TRBD2 TRBJ2-7 TRBV5-5 TGTGCCAGCAGCTTGGGCGGGGGGCAGATCTACGAGCAGTACTTC CASSLGGGQIYEQYF
- - TRBJ2-1 TRBV7-3 TGTGCCAGCAGCTTAACTTACAGCCTAAAGTATGAGCAGTTCTTC CASSLTYSLKYEQFF
few - TRBJ2-7 TRBV10-3 TGTGCCATCAGTGCGTCGGTTCACGAGCAGTACTTC CAISASVHEQYF
- TRBD1 TRBJ2-2 TRBV6-6 TGTGCCAGCCGGGACAGGGACAGACCCGGGGAGCTGTTTTTT CASRDRDRPGELFF
few - TRBJ2-4 TRBV21-1 TGTGCCAGCAGGGACAGGGTTGCCAAAAACATTCAGTACTTC CASRDRVAKNIQYF
few - TRBJ1-1 TRBV3-1 TGTGCCAGCAGCCGGACAAGTGGCACTGAAGCTTTCTTT CASSRTSGTEAFF
- TRBD1 TRBJ1-6 TRBV3-1 TGTGCCAGCAGCCAAGATCCCGGACAGGGTCTTCATTCACCCCTCCACTTT CASSQDPGQGLHSPLHF